These T cell receptor beta chains were read from a single sample in a study of cytomegalovirus exposure and HLA in healthy donors. Libraries were prepared by immunoSEQ multiplex PCR; TCRdb keeps only in-frame clonotypes and omits some of them. Among about 50,000 clones, around 81% were seen once, and the ten largest hold approximately 7.6%. Sequencing used PBMCs. These receptors all come from a man aged 25 to 40 in good health and CMV-seropositive. Each CDR3 is given with its conserved first and last residue. The D gene is left open where the match is weak. A row's size may be missing; if present it is once, few, many or a size class.

V gene: TRBV5-8; clone size: NA; J gene: TRBJ2-3; D gene: NA; CDR3 DNA: TGTGCCAGCAGCTTGGCCCGGTCCGCTAGCACAGATACGCAGTATTTT; CDR3 protein: CASSLARSASTDTQYF
V gene: TRBV19; clone size: few; J gene: TRBJ1-1; D gene: NA; CDR3 DNA: TGTGCCAGTAGTATTTTGGGGCTTTCGACTGAAGCTTTCTTT; CDR3 protein: CASSILGLSTEAFF
V gene: TRBV30; clone size: NA; J gene: TRBJ2-1; D gene: NA; CDR3 DNA: TGTGCCTGGAGTGTAGGACTTACAGAGAGTAACAATGAGCAGTTCTTC; CDR3 protein: CAWSVGLTESNNEQFF
V gene: TRBV18; clone size: NA; J gene: TRBJ2-7; D gene: TRBD1; CDR3 DNA: TGTGCCAGCTCACCCCGGGACAGGGGGCTACACGAGCAGTACTTC; CDR3 protein: CASSPRDRGLHEQYF
V gene: TRBV6-1; clone size: NA; J gene: TRBJ2-3; D gene: NA; CDR3 DNA: TGTGCCAGCAGTGGGGAGGCTGGGCACCGGCCTGGAGATACGCAGTATTTT; CDR3 protein: CASSGEAGHRPGDTQYF
V gene: TRBV7-9; clone size: NA; J gene: TRBJ2-7; D gene: NA; CDR3 DNA: TGTGCCAGCAGCTTAGAAATAGCCGTCGAGCAGTACTTC; CDR3 protein: CASSLEIAVEQYF
V gene: TRBV19; clone size: once; J gene: TRBJ1-5; D gene: NA; CDR3 DNA: TGTGCCAGTAGTCCGGGTGGACTCAATCAGCCCCAGCATTTT; CDR3 protein: CASSPGGLNQPQHF
V gene: TRBV6-6; clone size: NA; J gene: TRBJ1-2; D gene: TRBD1; CDR3 DNA: TGTGCCAGCAGTTATGCCGACAGGGGGTTTGGCTACACCTTC; CDR3 protein: CASSYADRGFGYTF
V gene: TRBV5-6; clone size: NA; J gene: TRBJ1-2; D gene: NA; CDR3 DNA: TGTGCCAGCAGCTTGGTGTCCAGCTATGGCTACACCTTC; CDR3 protein: CASSLVSSYGYTF
V gene: TRBV6-5; clone size: NA; J gene: TRBJ2-7; D gene: NA; CDR3 DNA: TGTGCCAGCAGTTATGGGACAATCGTCGGTTACGAGCAGTACTTC; CDR3 protein: CASSYGTIVGYEQYF
V gene: TRBV9; clone size: NA; J gene: TRBJ2-1; D gene: NA; CDR3 DNA: TGTGCCAGCAGCGTAGAAGATAGCGCATTGATGGGGTTCTACAATGAGCAGTTCTTC; CDR3 protein: CASSVEDSALMGFYNEQFF
V gene: TRBV7-2; clone size: NA; J gene: TRBJ2-7; D gene: NA; CDR3 DNA: TGTGCCAGCAGCTTAGGCGGAATCTCCTACGAGCAGTACTTC; CDR3 protein: CASSLGGISYEQYF
V gene: TRBV19; clone size: NA; J gene: TRBJ1-1; D gene: NA; CDR3 DNA: TGTGCCAGTAGATCCGGGGGTGGCACTGAAGCTTTCTTT; CDR3 protein: CASRSGGGTEAFF
V gene: TRBV14; clone size: NA; J gene: TRBJ2-1; D gene: TRBD2; CDR3 DNA: TGTGTTCTATGGGGGTATGGACTAGCGGGTACAATCTACAATGAGCAGTTCTTC; CDR3 protein: CVLWGYGLAGTIYNEQFF
V gene: TRBV7-2; clone size: NA; J gene: TRBJ2-7; D gene: NA; CDR3 DNA: TGTGCCAGCAGCTTAGTTCCGCAGGGGCCCTACGAGCAGTACTTC; CDR3 protein: CASSLVPQGPYEQYF
V gene: TRBV7-2; clone size: once; J gene: TRBJ1-3; D gene: NA; CDR3 DNA: TGTGCCAGCAGCCGGACGGACGGGACTGGAAACACCATATATTTT; CDR3 protein: CASSRTDGTGNTIYF
V gene: TRBV7-6; clone size: few; J gene: TRBJ1-1; D gene: TRBD1; CDR3 DNA: TGTGCCAGCTCATCCAGGGGGTTGAACACTGAAGCTTTCTTT; CDR3 protein: CASSSRGLNTEAFF